This TCR beta chain was observed in a study of blood T cell repertoires in COVID-19. Study details: The United States, Italy and Spain provided the acute and convalescent COVID-19 samples.

This clone occurred many times. Libraries were prepared by immunoSEQ multiplex PCR; TCRdb keeps only in-frame clonotypes and omits some of them. The sample has 200,000 to 250,000 clones; about 83% are singletons. There are 18 residues in the CDR3. From germline, CDR1 is SGHNT and CDR2 YENEEA. The V and J ends lost 5 bases and 7 bases, in that order; junction bases with no gene match: 20. The TCR originated in a woman aged 40 to 50 who had recovered from COVID-19. This chain joins TRBV11-3 and TRBJ2-1, with 7 bases identical to TRBD1. Material for sequencing was PBMCs or T cells enriched from blood (not recorded which). CDR3 in DNA: TGTGCCAGCAGCCCCGGTACGAGGGGGCAGGGACCTTCGAATGAGCAGTTCTTC. It specifies CASSPGTRGQGPSNEQFF.